The 5 T cell receptor beta chains below all came from one sample that was sequenced in a study of cytomegalovirus exposure and HLA in healthy donors. Primers included in the PCR were 60 Vbeta and 13 Jbeta primers. TCRdb keeps only in-frame clones here, not all; method: immunoSEQ multiplex PCR. The table includes about 120,000 clones, around 79% detected once. Sample: PBMCs. Receptors were obtained from a woman in her twenties or thirties in good health and CMV-seropositive.

The gene calls are TRBV4-3 and TRBJ1-4, with a possible D match to TRBD1 (5 bases). This CDR3 region has 15 residues. The V gene's germline CDR1 is LGHNA and CDR2 YSLEER. V lost 5 bases, J lost 0 bases, and 10 bases lay in between. CDR3 nucleotides: TGCGCCAGCAGCTCTCGGGGGGCAACTAATGAAAAACTGTTTTTT. Translated: CASSSRGATNEKLFF.

This chain connects TRBV27 to TRBJ2-7, with 7 positions matching TRBD2. CDR1 is MNHEY, CDR2 SMNVEV, per germline (reference sequence). Trimming removed 3 bases from V and 0 bases from J; junction bases left unmatched: 2. This CDR3 has 14 amino acids. The CDR3 protein is CASSFSGDSYEQYF. The CDR3 DNA is TGTGCCAGCAGTTTCAGCGGGGACTCCTACGAGCAGTACTTC.

This chain uses TRBV29-1 with TRBJ2-1, with 10 nucleotides matching TRBD1. Germline V lookup: CDR1 SQVTM, CDR2 ANQGSEA. CDR3 length: 14 residues. The J segment lost 6 bases and the V segment lost 7 bases, leaving 9 bases of the junction unmatched. CDR3 in amino acids: CSDNRDRGRNEQFF. The DNA of the CDR3 is TGCAGCGACAACCGGGACAGGGGTCGCAATGAGCAGTTCTTC.

CDR3 residues: CSVRGLALIDTQYF. The CDR3 coding sequence is TGCAGCGTTAGGGGACTAGCCCTAATTGATACGCAGTATTTT. This rearrangement joins TRBV29-1 to TRBJ2-3, with 9 positions matching TRBD2. The length of the CDR3 is 14 residues. The germline V gene encodes CDR1 SQVTM and CDR2 ANQGSEA. V trimming: 5 bases; J trimming: 6 bases; junction bases outside the gene matches: 9.

This clone appeared a single time. This chain uses TRBV5-5 with TRBJ2-6, with 11 bases matching TRBD1. Germline CDR1 and CDR2: SGHKS and YYEKEE (reference sequence). Trimming cost V 3 bases and J 0 bases; bases outside gene matches: 2. The CDR3 sequence is 17 residues long. The CDR3 is CASSSGTGGSGANVLTF. CDR3 bases: TGTGCCAGCAGCTCCGGGACAGGGGGCTCTGGGGCCAACGTCCTGACTTTC.